Listed here is a single T cell receptor (beta chain). The antigen is not known. This entry belongs to a study of radiotherapy plus CTLA-4 blockade in lung cancer. Whole-study context: Objective responses arose in about 17% of patients, and 25% to 40% experienced disease control.

J gave up 1 base and V 5 bases, and 3 bases lay outside the gene matches. The germline gives CDR1 SEHNR, CDR2 FQNEAQ (reference sequence). The CDR3 totals 14 residues. Clones were sequenced by immunoSEQ multiplex PCR, and TCRdb holds only the in-frame ones, with some missing. The table has over 100,000 clones, over 65% seen once. Lung cancer patients with chemo-refractory metastatic non-small-cell disease were given focal radiation plus CTLA-4 blockade with ipilimumab. Study-wide results and caveats: Radiotherapy with ipilimumab was followed by blood expansion of tumor-derived clones.

This material consisted of peripheral blood, taken from a patient treated with radiotherapy plus ipilimumab. This clonotype was sampled from a human donor with non-small cell lung cancer that progressed on radiotherapy plus ipilimumab. Some clones in this sample may be carry-over from other donors' samples. The chain is built from TRBV7-9 and TRBJ1-1; TRBD1 matches at 8 bases. The CDR3 is CASSGDRWNTEAFF. The CDR3 DNA reads TGTGCCAGCAGCGGGGACAGGTGGAACACTGAAGCTTTCTTT.